This TCR beta chain was profiled in a study of blood T cell repertoires in COVID-19. Measured with immunoSEQ multiplex PCR; TCRdb has only the in-frame clones, and not every one. The top ten clones hold roughly 2.8% of a sample with a few hundred thousand clones, roughly 88% of them seen once. Deletions cut 7 bases from V and 4 bases from J, with 11 bases between. Germline CDR1 and CDR2: LNHDA and SQIVND (reference sequence). The CDR3 is 13 residues long. This receptor was obtained from a woman aged 25 to 39 with COVID-19, enrolled during active disease. The sequencing input was peripheral blood. The chain employs TRBV19 and TRBJ2-1, with D uncertain. The CDR3 loop reads CASTLGVYNEQFF. The CDR3 coding sequence is TGTGCCAGTACCCTAGGAGTATACAATGAGCAGTTCTTC.